This TCR beta chain is from a study of T cell responses to AZD1222 COVID-19 vaccine. The trim removed 6 bases at V and 4 bases at J, leaving 12 bases unmatched. Germline loops: CDR1 MNHEY, CDR2 SMNVEV (reference sequence). The CDR3 is 15 amino acids. Sequenced by immunoSEQ multiplex PCR; TCRdb stores in-frame clones only, minus some. This table has 200,000 to 250,000 clones, about 94% appearing once. This clone was detected once. This sequence joins TRBV27 and TRBJ2-7; 7 nucleotides agree with TRBD1. The sequence derives from an adult who received the MenACWY meningococcal vaccine as a control. The material sequenced was peripheral blood, taken 28 days after the second dose of the MenACWY control vaccine. DNA for the CDR3: TGTGCCAGCAGACCTAACGACAGGGAAGCGTACGAGCAGTACTTC. Its protein product is CASRPNDREAYEQYF.